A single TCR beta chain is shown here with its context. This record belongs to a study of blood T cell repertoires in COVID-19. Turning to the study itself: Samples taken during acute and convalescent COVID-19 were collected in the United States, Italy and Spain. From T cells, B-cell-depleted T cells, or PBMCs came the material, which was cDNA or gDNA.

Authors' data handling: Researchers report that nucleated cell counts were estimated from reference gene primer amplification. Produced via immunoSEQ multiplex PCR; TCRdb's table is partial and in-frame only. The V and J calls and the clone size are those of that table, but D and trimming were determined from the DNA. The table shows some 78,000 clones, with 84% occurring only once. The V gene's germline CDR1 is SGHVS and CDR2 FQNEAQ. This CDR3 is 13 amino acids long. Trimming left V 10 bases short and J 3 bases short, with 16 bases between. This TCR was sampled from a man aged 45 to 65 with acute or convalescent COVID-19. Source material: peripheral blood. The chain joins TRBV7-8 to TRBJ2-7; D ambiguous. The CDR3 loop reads CATTGRLDYEQYF. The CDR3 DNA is TGTGCCACCACCGGCAGGCTTGACTACGAGCAGTACTTC.